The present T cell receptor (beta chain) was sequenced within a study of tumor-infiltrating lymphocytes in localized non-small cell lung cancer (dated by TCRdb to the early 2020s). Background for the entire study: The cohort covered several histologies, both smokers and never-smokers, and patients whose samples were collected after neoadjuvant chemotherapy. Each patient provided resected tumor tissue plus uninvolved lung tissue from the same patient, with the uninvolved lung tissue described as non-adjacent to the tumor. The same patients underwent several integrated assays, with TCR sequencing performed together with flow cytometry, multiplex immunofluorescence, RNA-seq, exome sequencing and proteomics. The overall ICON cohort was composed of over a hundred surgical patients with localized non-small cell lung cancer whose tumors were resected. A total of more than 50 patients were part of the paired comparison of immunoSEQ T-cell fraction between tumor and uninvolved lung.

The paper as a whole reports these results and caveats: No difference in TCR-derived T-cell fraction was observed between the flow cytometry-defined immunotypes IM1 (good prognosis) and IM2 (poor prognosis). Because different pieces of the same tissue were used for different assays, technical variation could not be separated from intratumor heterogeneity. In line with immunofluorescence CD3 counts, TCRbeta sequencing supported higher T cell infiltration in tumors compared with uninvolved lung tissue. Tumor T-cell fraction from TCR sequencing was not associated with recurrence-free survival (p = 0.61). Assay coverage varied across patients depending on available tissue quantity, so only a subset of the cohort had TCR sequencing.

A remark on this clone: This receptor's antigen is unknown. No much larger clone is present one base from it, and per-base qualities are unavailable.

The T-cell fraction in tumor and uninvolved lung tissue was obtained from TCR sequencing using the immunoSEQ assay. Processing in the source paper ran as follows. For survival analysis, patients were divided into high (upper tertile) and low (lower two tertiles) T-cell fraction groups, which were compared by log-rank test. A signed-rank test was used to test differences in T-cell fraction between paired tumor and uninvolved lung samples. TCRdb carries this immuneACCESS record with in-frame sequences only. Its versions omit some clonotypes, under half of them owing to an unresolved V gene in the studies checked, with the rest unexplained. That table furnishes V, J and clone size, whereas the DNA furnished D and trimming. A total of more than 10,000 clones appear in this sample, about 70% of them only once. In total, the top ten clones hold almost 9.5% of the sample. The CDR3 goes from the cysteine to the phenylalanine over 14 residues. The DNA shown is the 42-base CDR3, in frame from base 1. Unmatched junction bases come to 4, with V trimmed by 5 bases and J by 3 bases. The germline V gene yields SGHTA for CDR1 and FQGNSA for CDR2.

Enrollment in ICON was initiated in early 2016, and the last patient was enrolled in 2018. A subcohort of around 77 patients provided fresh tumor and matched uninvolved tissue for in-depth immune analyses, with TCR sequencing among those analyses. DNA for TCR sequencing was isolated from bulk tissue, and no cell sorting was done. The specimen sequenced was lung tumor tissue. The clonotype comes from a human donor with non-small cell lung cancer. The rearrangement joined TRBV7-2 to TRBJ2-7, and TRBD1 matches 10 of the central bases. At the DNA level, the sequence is TGTGCCAGCAGCGGAAGGACAGGGGGCTACGAGCAGTACTTC. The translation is CASSGRTGGYEQYF.